The 7 T cell receptor beta chains given below trace back to one sample, sequenced in a study of blood T cells in healthy people across ages. The use of a sample-barcoded 5' primer and a J-beta primer mix characterized a second PCR of roughly 6 to 12 cycles. TCRdb ran MiXCR on the 5' RACE reads and lists one entry per CDR3 protein. The sample lists hundreds of thousands of distinct CDR3 sequences, roughly 41% occurring once. The sample comprised blood. These receptors all come from a woman aged 55-70 years in good health.

This chain connects TRBV3-1 to TRBJ2-7, with D maybe TRBD1 (6 bases). With 1 base removed from V and 3 bases from J, the gap between germline ends came to 13 bases. Germline CDR1 LGHDT, CDR2 YNNKEL (reference sequence). The CDR3 runs to 15 residues. The CDR3 sequence: CASSQGSTGNYEQYF. The CDR3 coding sequence is TGTGCCAGCAGCCAAGGGTCCACAGGGAACTACGAGCAGTACTTC.

Many counts were recorded for this clonotype. The chain combines TRBV7-8 with TRBJ1-4; D possibly corresponds to TRBD1 (6 bases). CDR3 length equals 17 residues. The ends were cut back, 6 bases at V and 6 bases at J, with 23 bases in the middle. From germline, CDR1 is SGHVS and CDR2 FQNEAQ. CDR3 nucleotides: TGTGCCAGCAGTCGCGGAGCTTCAGGGGAGTTTTATGAAAAACTGTTTTTT. As protein: CASSRGASGEFYEKLFF.

The rearrangement joins TRBV10-3 to TRBJ1-6; 9 nucleotides agree with TRBD1. This CDR3 has 14 residues. Germline V gene data show CDR1 as ENHRY and CDR2 as SYGVKD. The junction had 7 bases not matched to a gene; V was cut back by 10 bases and J by 6 bases. Here the CDR3 DNA reads TGTGCCACAACACAGGGGGCGAGTAATTCACCCCTCCACTTT. Translating it yields CATTQGASNSPLHF.

This rearrangement joins TRBV9 to TRBJ2-5; 8 nucleotides match TRBD2. This CDR3 has 16 residues. V lost 2 bases and J lost 1; bases outside the gene matches: 7. Per germline, CDR1 SGDLS and CDR2 YYNGEE. This chain's CDR3 is CASSVGNSGAQETQYF. The CDR3 bases are TGTGCCAGCAGCGTCGGAAATAGCGGGGCCCAAGAGACCCAGTACTTC. The entire variable domain, with the rest obtained from reference TRBV9 and TRBJ2-5, is as follows: DSGVTQTPKHLITATGQRVTLRCSPRSGDLSVYWYQQSLDQGLQFLIQYYNGEERAKGNILERFSAQQFPDLHSELNLSSLELGDSALYFCASSVGNSGAQETQYFGPGTRLLVL.

This chain links TRBV25-1 with TRBJ1-2, with 7 nucleotides matching TRBD1. The CDR3 is 14 residues long. V gave up 5 bases and J gave up 3 bases; unmatched junction bases: 6. The V gene's germline CDR1 is MGHDK and CDR2 SYGVNS. CDR3 coding DNA: TGTGCCAGCAGTACTCGACAGGGCGACTATGGCTACACCTTC. It encodes CASSTRQGDYGYTF.

This clonotype showed up just a few times. V usage is TRBV3-1 and J usage is TRBJ2-7, with D perhaps assigned TRBD1 or TRBD2 (5 bases each). CDR1 and CDR2 (germline): LGHDT, YNNKEL (reference sequence). There are 14 residues in the CDR3. Trimming left V 1 base short and J 5 bases short, with 12 bases between. CDR3 sequence reads: CASSQAPGPNEQYF. Here the CDR3 DNA reads TGTGCCAGCAGCCAAGCCCCGGGGCCCAACGAGCAGTACTTC.

Written as DNA, the CDR3 is TGCAGTGCTAGAAGGGCTAGCGGCTACAATGAGCAGTTCTTC. Protein product: CSARRASGYNEQFF. V gene TRBV20-1 combines with J gene TRBJ2-1; 7 nucleotides agree with TRBD2. Trimming removed 2 bases from V and 3 bases from J; junction bases left unmatched: 4. This CDR3 is built from 14 residues. Germline values: CDR1 DFQATT, CDR2 SNEGSKA (reference sequence).